These T cell receptor beta chains were read from a single sample in a study of blood T cell repertoires in COVID-19. Profiling relied on immunoSEQ multiplex PCR, and the TCRdb table lists in-frame clones only, not all of them. Of about 330,000 clones in the sample, 80% to 90% were seen once. Sequencing input: peripheral blood. These receptors all come from a woman aged 45-65 years with acute or convalescent COVID-19. Each CDR3 is given with its conserved first and last residue. Each record gives: D gene, J gene, V gene, clone size, CDR3 DNA, CDR3 protein. D genes are given only for firm matches. Clone sizes are given selectively: once, few, many, or a class where the clone is expanded.

d_call: TRBD2; j_call: TRBJ2-5; v_call: TRBV9; clone_size: -; cdr3_nt: TGTGCCAGCAGCGTAAGCGGGGGGTCCCATGGAGAGACCCAGTACTTC; cdr3_aa: CASSVSGGSHGETQYF
d_call: TRBD2; j_call: TRBJ2-3; v_call: TRBV25-1; clone_size: -; cdr3_nt: TGTGCCAGCAGAAAAGGACTAGCGGGAGCAGGTACGCAGTATTTT; cdr3_aa: CASRKGLAGAGTQYF
d_call: TRBD1; j_call: TRBJ1-3; v_call: TRBV7-8; clone_size: -; cdr3_nt: TGTGCCAGCAGCTTAGTGGACAGGTCGGGGGGAAACACCATATATTTT; cdr3_aa: CASSLVDRSGGNTIYF
d_call: TRBD1; j_call: TRBJ1-1; v_call: TRBV30; clone_size: -; cdr3_nt: TGTGCCTGGATTCAGGGGGGTTGGACTGAAGCTTTCTTT; cdr3_aa: CAWIQGGWTEAFF
d_call: -; j_call: TRBJ1-1; v_call: TRBV16; clone_size: few; cdr3_nt: TGTGCCAGCAGCCAGGCCAACACTGAAGCTTTCTTT; cdr3_aa: CASSQANTEAFF
d_call: TRBD1; j_call: TRBJ1-2; v_call: TRBV5-8; clone_size: -; cdr3_nt: TGTGCCAGCAGCTCGACAGGGGTTTTTCATGGCTACACCTTC; cdr3_aa: CASSSTGVFHGYTF
d_call: TRBD2; j_call: TRBJ2-2; v_call: TRBV9; clone_size: -; cdr3_nt: TGTGCCAGCAGCGGGCCCGGGACTAGCGGGGGGGCGGGCACCGGGGAGCTGTTTTTT; cdr3_aa: CASSGPGTSGGAGTGELFF
d_call: -; j_call: TRBJ1-5; v_call: TRBV9; clone_size: few; cdr3_nt: TGTGCCAGCAGCGAGGGGGGGCTCAATCAGCCCCAGCATTTT; cdr3_aa: CASSEGGLNQPQHF
d_call: TRBD2; j_call: TRBJ2-1; v_call: TRBV24-1; clone_size: -; cdr3_nt: TGTGCCACCAGTGATCCGGGACTAGCGGTTGGCAGCTCCTACAATGAGCAGTTCTTC; cdr3_aa: CATSDPGLAVGSSYNEQFF
d_call: TRBD2; j_call: TRBJ2-1; v_call: TRBV7-2; clone_size: -; cdr3_nt: TGTGCCAGCAGTTTGGGGGGGGTGGAGTACAATGAGCAGTTCTTC; cdr3_aa: CASSLGGVEYNEQFF
d_call: -; j_call: TRBJ2-6; v_call: TRBV6-5; clone_size: -; cdr3_nt: TGTGCCAGCAGTTCAGGGGAGTCTGGGGCCAACGTCCTGACTTTC; cdr3_aa: CASSSGESGANVLTF
d_call: -; j_call: TRBJ1-1; v_call: TRBV7-3; clone_size: -; cdr3_nt: TGTGCCAGCAGCTCAGGTCCGCTCCACGCTGAAGCTTTCTTT; cdr3_aa: CASSSGPLHAEAFF
d_call: TRBD2; j_call: TRBJ2-7; v_call: TRBV29-1; clone_size: -; cdr3_nt: TGCAGCGTTCCTCCGGGACTAGCGGGGTACGAGCAGTACTTC; cdr3_aa: CSVPPGLAGYEQYF
d_call: -; j_call: TRBJ1-6; v_call: TRBV6-6; clone_size: few; cdr3_nt: TGTGCCAGCATCGACACGGGGAGCTCCTATAATTCACCCCTCCACTTT; cdr3_aa: CASIDTGSSYNSPLHF
d_call: TRBD1; j_call: TRBJ1-1; v_call: TRBV5-1; clone_size: -; cdr3_nt: TGCGCCAGCAGCTTGGAGGGGACAGGGGGTGGGAACACTGAAGCTTTCTTT; cdr3_aa: CASSLEGTGGGNTEAFF
d_call: -; j_call: TRBJ2-2; v_call: TRBV7-3; clone_size: -; cdr3_nt: TGTGCCAGCAGCTTAGGCCTGTCCGGGGAGCTGTTTTTT; cdr3_aa: CASSLGLSGELFF
d_call: TRBD1; j_call: TRBJ2-7; v_call: TRBV6-1; clone_size: -; cdr3_nt: TGTGCCAGCAGTGAGACGGGACAGTCCTACGAGCAGTACTTC; cdr3_aa: CASSETGQSYEQYF
d_call: -; j_call: TRBJ1-1; v_call: TRBV9; clone_size: once; cdr3_nt: TGTGCCAGCAGCGTAGGAAGCCATTTGAACACTGAAGCTTTCTTT; cdr3_aa: CASSVGSHLNTEAFF
d_call: TRBD1; j_call: TRBJ2-1; v_call: TRBV12-5; clone_size: -; cdr3_nt: TGTGCTAGTGGTTTGCTCACAGGGGGTCACTACAATGAGCAGTTCTTC; cdr3_aa: CASGLLTGGHYNEQFF